The T cell receptor beta chain described here comes from a study of T cells after yellow fever vaccination. Study findings and constraints: A minor fraction of clonotypes spanned both CD4 and CD8 compartments. Weaker, the secondary response peaked sooner, at day 5 versus 15.

As TCR cDNA was made by 5'RACE template switching, a universal primer site and UMIs were added. In TCRdb, the 5' RACE reads were re-called with MiXCR into one record per CDR3 protein. Of around 180,000 distinct CDR3 sequences listed, approximately 6% are singletons. This clonotype came up many times. The antigen is undetermined. CDR1 and CDR2 from the germline V gene are MNHEY and SVGAGI. This CDR3 has 15 amino acids. Trimming took 0 bases from V and 0 from J, leaving 6 bases between them. The receptor was isolated from a man younger than 35 who received the YFV17D yellow fever vaccine. J is TRBJ2-1 and V is TRBV6-5, with a possible D match to TRBD2 (6 bases). This sample comprised CD4+ T cells sorted from PBMCs, obtained on the day of the first yellow fever vaccination. The CDR3 nucleotides read TGTGCCAGCAGTTACTCGCGGGGCTCCTACAATGAGCAGTTCTTC. Protein: CASSYSRGSYNEQFF.